The 6 T cell receptor beta chains listed next were all sequenced from one sample in a study of OX40 agonist ivuxolimab in advanced cancers. Only in-frame clones appear in the TCRdb table, and some are missing; sequencing was by immunoSEQ multiplex PCR. Of approximately 49,000 clones listed, about 88% are singletons. The sample here was CD4+ or CD8+ T cells sorted from blood, taken in a trial of the OX40 agonist ivuxolimab. These receptors were collected from an adult with an advanced solid tumor such as melanoma, head and neck, liver or kidney cancer.

The chain couples TRBV19 to TRBJ2-7; D is possibly TRBD1 (5 bases). V was pared by 5 bases and J by 0 bases, with 11 bases between. The germline V gene has CDR1 LNHDA and CDR2 SQIVND (reference sequence). CDR3 length: 14 amino acids. The CDR3 loop reads CASSQGLASYEQYF. The CDR3 DNA reads TGTGCCAGTAGTCAGGGTCTCGCCTCCTACGAGCAGTACTTC.

This chain joins TRBV10-2 and TRBJ2-7; a possible D gene is TRBD2 (7 bases). CDR3 length equals 15 residues. Germline values: CDR1 WSHSY, CDR2 SAAADI. Trimming cost V 2 bases and J 4 bases, with 15 bases left between them. The chain's CDR3 is CASSEHWEGEYEQYF. The CDR3 DNA is TGCGCCAGCAGTGAGCATTGGGAGGGGGAGTACGAGCAGTACTTC.

DNA for the CDR3: TGCGCCAGCAGCCAAGAGAGAAAACTGTTTTTT. Protein product: CASSQERKLFF. The gene calls are TRBV4-1 and TRBJ1-4; D unresolved. This CDR3 spans 11 amino acids. Germline CDR1 and CDR2: MGHRA and YSYEKL. V was cut by 0 bases and J by 10 bases, with 3 bases left in between.

The J gene is TRBJ2-7, the V gene TRBV9, with 9 bases that match TRBD2. Germline loops: CDR1 SGDLS, CDR2 YYNGEE. J lost 5 bases, V lost 0 bases, and 3 bases had no gene match. There are 14 residues in the CDR3. CDR3 sequence reads: CASSVGSGSHEQYF. The CDR3 DNA follows: TGTGCCAGCAGCGTAGGTAGCGGGAGCCACGAGCAGTACTTC.

The CDR3 here is CASSLGGTEFETQYF. CDR3 coding DNA: TGTGCCAGCAGCTTAGGCGGGACAGAGTTTGAGACCCAGTACTTC. J is TRBJ2-5 and V is TRBV7-3; maybe TRBD1 (7 bases). CDR3 length: 15 amino acids. CDR1 is SGHTA and CDR2 is FQGTGA in the germline V gene. The V and J ends lost 2 bases and 5 bases respectively, with 15 bases between them.

V and J are TRBV4-1 and TRBJ2-4, with TRBD2 identical over 7 bases. The V and J ends lost 0 bases and 7 bases, in that order; junction bases with no gene match: 9. This CDR3 has 16 residues. CDR1 is MGHRA, CDR2 YSYEKL, per germline. The CDR3 DNA reads as TGCGCCAGCAGCCAAGAGCCTCCCAGCGGGGAGAACATTCAGTACTTC. Translation: CASSQEPPSGENIQYF.